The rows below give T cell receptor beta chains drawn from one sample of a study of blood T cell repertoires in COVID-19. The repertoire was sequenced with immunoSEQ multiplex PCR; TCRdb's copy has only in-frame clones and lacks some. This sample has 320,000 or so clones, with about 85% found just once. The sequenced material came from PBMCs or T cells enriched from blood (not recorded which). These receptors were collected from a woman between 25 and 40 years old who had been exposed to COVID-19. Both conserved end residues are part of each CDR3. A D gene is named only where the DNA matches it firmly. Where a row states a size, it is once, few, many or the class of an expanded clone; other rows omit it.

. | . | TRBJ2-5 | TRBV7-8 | CASSFSGHPIPDF | TGTGCCAGCAGCTTTTCCGGACACCCCATCCCAGACTTC
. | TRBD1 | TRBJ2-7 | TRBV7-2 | CASSPRDWGTATYEQYF | TGTGCCAGCAGCCCTAGGGATTGGGGGACAGCTACATACGAGCAGTACTTC
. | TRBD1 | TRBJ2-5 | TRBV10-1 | CASSEGDRQYF | TGCGCCAGCAGTGAGGGGGACAGGCAGTACTTC
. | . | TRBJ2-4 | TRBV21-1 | CASSKAGPTSGVAKNIQYF | TGTGCCAGCAGCAAAGCGGGGCCAACTAGCGGGGTAGCCAAAAACATTCAGTACTTC
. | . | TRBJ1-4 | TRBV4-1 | CASSMGHSATNEKLFF | TGCGCCAGCAGCATGGGACATTCAGCAACTAATGAAAAACTGTTTTTT
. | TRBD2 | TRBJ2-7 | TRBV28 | CASRPSGTYEQYF | TGTGCCAGCAGACCTAGCGGAACCTACGAGCAGTACTTC
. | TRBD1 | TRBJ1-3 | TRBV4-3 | CASSQLTTGTAGNTIYF | TGCGCCAGCAGCCAACTAACGACCGGGACAGCTGGAAACACCATATATTTT
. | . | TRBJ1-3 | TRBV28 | CASSFAGAENTIYF | TGTGCCAGCAGTTTTGCAGGGGCTGAAAACACCATATATTTT
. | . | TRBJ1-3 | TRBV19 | CASSTGSGNTIYF | TGTGCCAGTAGTACAGGTTCTGGAAACACCATATATTTT
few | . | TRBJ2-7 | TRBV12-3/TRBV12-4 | CASSLLYEQYF | TGTGCCAGCAGTCTCCTGTACGAGCAGTACTTC
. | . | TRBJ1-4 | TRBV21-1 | CASSKLGQGARGNEKLFF | TGTGCCAGCAGCAAACTAGGGCAGGGGGCGCGTGGGAATGAAAAACTGTTTTTT
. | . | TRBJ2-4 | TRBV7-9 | CASSPSPQSRVSKNIQYF | TGTGCCAGCAGCCCCTCGCCTCAATCGAGGGTGAGCAAAAACATTCAGTACTTC
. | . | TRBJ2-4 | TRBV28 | CASSTIRGMLDIQYF | TGTGCCAGCAGTACAATCAGGGGTATGCTGGACATTCAGTACTTC
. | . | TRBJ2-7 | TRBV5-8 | CASSLTGFPSYEQYF | TGTGCCAGCAGCTTGACAGGGTTCCCCTCCTACGAGCAGTACTTC
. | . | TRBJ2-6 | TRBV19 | CASSIGQSGANVLTF | TGTGCCAGTAGTATAGGACAATCTGGGGCCAACGTCCTGACTTTC
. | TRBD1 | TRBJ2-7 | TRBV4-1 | CASSPTGVNEQYF | TGCGCCAGCAGCCCTACAGGGGTCAACGAGCAGTACTTC
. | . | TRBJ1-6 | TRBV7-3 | CASSPSGGTGSPLHF | TGTGCCAGCAGCCCGTCCGGGGGAACTGGCTCACCCCTCCACTTT
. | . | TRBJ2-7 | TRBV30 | CAWSPDIRAYEQYF | TGTGCCTGGAGTCCGGACATTCGAGCCTACGAGCAGTACTTC
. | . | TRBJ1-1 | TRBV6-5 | CASIPGVGTEAFF | TGTGCCAGCATACCGGGAGTGGGCACTGAAGCTTTCTTT
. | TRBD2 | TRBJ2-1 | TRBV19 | CASRNTGLAGLGSSYNEQFF | TGTGCCAGTAGGAATACGGGACTAGCGGGCCTTGGGAGCTCCTACAATGAGCAGTTCTTC
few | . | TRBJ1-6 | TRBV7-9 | CASTQGDRRSLHF | TGTGCCAGCACCCAGGGTGACCGACGGTCCCTCCACTTT
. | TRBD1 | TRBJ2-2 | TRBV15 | CATRTGGTGELFF | TGTGCCACGAGGACAGGGGGCACCGGGGAGCTGTTTTTT
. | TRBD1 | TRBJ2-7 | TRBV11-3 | CASSSRDSYEQYF | TGTGCCAGCAGCTCCCGGGACAGTTACGAGCAGTACTTC
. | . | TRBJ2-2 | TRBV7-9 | CASSQPGGPGGELFF | TGTGCCAGCAGCCAGCCTGGAGGGCCAGGCGGGGAGCTGTTTTTT
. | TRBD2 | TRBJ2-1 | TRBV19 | CASSVAGGHRHSEQFF | TGTGCCAGTAGTGTAGCGGGAGGACACCGCCATAGTGAGCAGTTCTTC
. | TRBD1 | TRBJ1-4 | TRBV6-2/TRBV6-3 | CASSLQGGKLFF | TGTGCCAGCAGTCTACAGGGGGGAAAACTGTTTTTT
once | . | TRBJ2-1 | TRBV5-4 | CATDNEQFF | TGTGCCACCGACAATGAGCAGTTCTTC
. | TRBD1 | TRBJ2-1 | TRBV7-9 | CASSSYRGRTGNEQFF | TGTGCCAGCAGCTCCTACAGGGGGCGGACAGGAAATGAGCAGTTCTTC
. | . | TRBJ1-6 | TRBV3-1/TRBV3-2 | CASSLTSNSPLHF | TGTGCCAGCAGCCTCACATCCAATTCACCCCTCCACTTT
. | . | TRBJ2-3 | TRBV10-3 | CAISESMGRGTDTQYF | TGTGCCATCAGTGAGTCGATGGGGCGAGGCACAGATACGCAGTATTTT
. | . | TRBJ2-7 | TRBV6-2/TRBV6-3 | CASSYPTGHEQYF | TGTGCCAGCAGTTACCCAACAGGCCACGAGCAGTACTTC
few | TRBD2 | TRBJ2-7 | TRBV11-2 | CASSPGLAGVF | TGTGCCAGCAGCCCCGGACTAGCGGGAGTTTTC
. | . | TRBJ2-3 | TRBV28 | CASSLYQGKTDTQYF | TGTGCCAGCAGTTTATATCAGGGGAAGACAGATACGCAGTATTTT
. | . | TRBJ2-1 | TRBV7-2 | CASSLGEDNEQFF | TGTGCCAGCAGCTTAGGGGAGGACAATGAGCAGTTCTTC
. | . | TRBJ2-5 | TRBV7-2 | CASSLEALEETQYF | TGTGCCAGCAGCTTAGAAGCGCTTGAAGAGACCCAGTACTTC
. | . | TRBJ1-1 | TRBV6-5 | CASSYSGANTEAFF | TGTGCCAGCAGTTACTCGGGAGCCAACACTGAAGCTTTCTTT
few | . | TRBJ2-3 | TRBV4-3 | CASSFSTDTQYF | TGCGCCAGTTCATTTAGCACAGATACGCAGTATTTT
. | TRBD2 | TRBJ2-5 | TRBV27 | CASRNTLAGGRETQYF | TGTGCCAGCAGGAATACCCTAGCGGGGGGGCGGGAGACCCAGTACTTC
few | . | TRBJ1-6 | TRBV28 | CASSLGAGSINNSPLHF | TGTGCCAGCAGTTTAGGTGCAGGTTCTATTAACAATTCACCCCTCCACTTT
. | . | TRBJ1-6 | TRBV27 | CASSLTRAGNSPLHF | TGTGCCAGCAGTTTAACCAGGGCCGGCAATTCACCCCTCCACTTT
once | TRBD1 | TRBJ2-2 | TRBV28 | CASTLDRASTGELFF | TGTGCCAGCACCTTGGACAGGGCCTCCACCGGGGAGCTGTTTTTT
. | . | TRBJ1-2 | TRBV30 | CAWRGTVSYGYTF | TGTGCCTGGAGAGGGACTGTGAGCTATGGCTACACCTTC
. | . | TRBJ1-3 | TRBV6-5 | CASSYGRRGNTIYF | TGTGCCAGCAGTTATGGAAGGAGGGGAAACACCATATATTTT
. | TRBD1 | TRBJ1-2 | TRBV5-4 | CASSLREGAMGGGYTF | TGTGCCAGCAGCTTGCGTGAGGGGGCTATGGGTGGTGGCTACACCTTC
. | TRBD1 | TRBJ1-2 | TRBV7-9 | CASSPGTGISGYTF | TGTGCCAGCAGCCCAGGGACAGGGATTAGTGGCTACACCTTC
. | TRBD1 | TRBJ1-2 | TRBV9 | CASSEGTAIYGYTF | TGTGCCAGCAGCGAGGGGACAGCAATCTATGGCTACACCTTC
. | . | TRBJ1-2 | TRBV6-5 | CASRAGRYGYTF | TGTGCCAGCAGGGCGGGACGGTATGGCTACACCTTC
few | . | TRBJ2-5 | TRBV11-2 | CASSLGGLGGGQETQYF | TGTGCCAGCAGCTTAGGCGGTTTGGGAGGTGGGCAAGAGACCCAGTACTTC
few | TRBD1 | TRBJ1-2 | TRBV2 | CARSTGELGYGYTF | TGTGCCAGGTCCACAGGGGAACTAGGCTATGGCTACACCTTC
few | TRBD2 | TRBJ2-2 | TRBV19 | CASIRTIRQAGTGELFF | TGTGCCAGTATCCGGACGATCCGCCAAGCGGGAACCGGGGAGCTGTTTTTT
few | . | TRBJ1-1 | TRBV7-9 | CASSTLPGDTEAFF | TGTGCCAGCAGCACCTTGCCCGGGGACACTGAAGCTTTCTTT
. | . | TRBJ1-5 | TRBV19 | CASSIRFQPQHF | TGTGCCAGTAGTATCCGGTTTCAGCCCCAGCATTTT
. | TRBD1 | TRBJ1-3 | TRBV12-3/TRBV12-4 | CASSITGGYTIYF | TGTGCCAGCAGTATCACAGGGGGCTACACCATATATTTT
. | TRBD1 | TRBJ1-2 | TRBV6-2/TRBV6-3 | CASSRGPKLGQGGLQTF | TGTGCCAGCAGCCGCGGCCCTAAACTCGGACAGGGAGGGCTACAGACCTTC
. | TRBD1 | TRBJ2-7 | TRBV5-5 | CASSLVRGPGEQYF | TGTGCCAGCAGCTTGGTAAGGGGGCCGGGGGAGCAGTACTTC
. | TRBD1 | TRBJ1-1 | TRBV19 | CASSPNPGTGGLAFF | TGTGCCAGTAGTCCGAATCCCGGGACAGGGGGCTTGGCTTTCTTT
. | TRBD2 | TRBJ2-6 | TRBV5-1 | CASSPSPGGAGANVLTF | TGCGCCAGCAGCCCGTCCCCGGGGGGGGCTGGGGCCAACGTCCTGACTTTC
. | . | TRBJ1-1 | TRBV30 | CAWSPAPGGGITEAFF | TGTGCCTGGAGCCCCGCTCCTGGGGGGGGGATAACTGAAGCTTTCTTT
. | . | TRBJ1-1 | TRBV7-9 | CASSESDTEAFF | TGTGCCAGCAGCGAGTCGGACACTGAAGCTTTCTTT